Shown below are 9 T cell receptor beta chains from a single sample sequenced in a study of T cell responses to AZD1222 COVID-19 vaccine. Generated by immunoSEQ multiplex PCR, the TCRdb table keeps only in-frame clones and is missing some. The table includes over 140,000 clones, 80% to 95% detected once. This material consisted of peripheral blood, taken 28 days after the second AZD1222 dose. The receptors stem from an adult who received the AZD1222 COVID-19 vaccine.

J is TRBJ2-7 and V is TRBV4-1, with TRBD1 identical over 10 bases. V shed 2 bases, J shed 3 bases, and the junction held 13 bases outside the gene matches. Germline CDR1 MGHRA, CDR2 YSYEKL. The CDR3 has 18 amino acids. CDR3 in DNA: TGCGCCAGCAGCCAACTCTTGGCCCCGGGACAGGGGAGCTACGAGCAGTACTTC. It translates to CASSQLLAPGQGSYEQYF.

This sequence joins TRBV11-2 and TRBJ2-7, with D tentatively TRBD1 (6 bases). Germline CDR1 is SGHAT and CDR2 is FQNNGV. The length of the CDR3 is 15 residues. Trimming removed 5 bases at V and 3 bases at J, with 17 bases between. CDR3 coding DNA: TGTGCCAGCAGCCTTGCCAAGGGGGAGTTCTACGAGCAGTACTTC. Translating it yields CASSLAKGEFYEQYF.

The chain uses TRBV6-1 and TRBJ1-4; D is ambiguous. Germline CDR1 and CDR2: MNHNS and SASEGT. The V end was cut by 1 base, the J end by 5 bases, with 11 bases between. The CDR3 contains 15 residues. The CDR3 sequence is CASSEGAGRNEKLFF. The DNA of the CDR3 is TGTGCCAGCAGTGAAGGGGCAGGCCGGAATGAAAAACTGTTTTTT.

V gene TRBV6-4 combines with J gene TRBJ1-6; 7 nucleotides match TRBD1. CDR1 is MRHNA and CDR2 is SNTAGT in the germline V gene. CDR3 length: 15 amino acids. V was clipped by 5 bases and J by 7 bases; unmatched bases: 8. The CDR3 bases are TGTGCCAGCAGTTTAATGCCGGGACAGAATTCACCCCTCCACTTT. It translates to CASSLMPGQNSPLHF.

V and J are TRBV5-5 and TRBJ2-7; D possibly corresponds to TRBD1 (6 bases). CDR3 size: 13 residues. Per germline, CDR1 SGHKS and CDR2 YYEKEE (reference sequence). Trimming left V 4 bases short and J 2 bases short, with 10 bases between. The CDR3 nucleotides are TGTGCCAGCAGCAGGGACACAGCCTACGAGCAGTACTTC. Its translation is CASSRDTAYEQYF.

The chain employs TRBV7-3 and TRBJ2-1; the D gene is possibly TRBD1 (6 bases). This CDR3 has 18 amino acids. Trimming removed 2 bases from V and 2 bases from J, with 19 bases in between. Germline V gene sequence: CDR1 SGHTA, CDR2 FQGTGA. The DNA of the CDR3 is TGTGCCAGCAGCTTATTTGTGTTGATGACAGGACCCTACAATGAGCAGTTCTTC. Protein product: CASSLFVLMTGPYNEQFF.

The count of this clone is one. The J gene is TRBJ2-3, the V gene TRBV6-5; no definite D call. The CDR3 spans 14 residues. V lost 2 bases and J lost 2, with 8 bases in between. Germline V gene data show CDR1 as MNHEY and CDR2 as SVGAGI. Written as DNA, the CDR3 is TGTGCCAGCAGTTACGGACGGACCACAGATACGCAGTATTTT. This encodes CASSYGRTTDTQYF.

V is TRBV9 and J is TRBJ2-5; the match to TRBD2 covers 11 bases. The trim removed 3 bases at V and 2 bases at J, leaving 12 bases unmatched. The CDR3 has 18 amino acids. Germline V gives CDR1 SGDLS, CDR2 YYNGEE. The CDR3 coding sequence is TGTGCCAGCAGCGAAGACCCCCTAGCGGGAGGAACACAAGAGACCCAGTACTTC. Protein product: CASSEDPLAGGTQETQYF.

In this sample, this clone turned up once. The chain uses TRBV6-6 and TRBJ2-7; D is unresolved. The V gene lost 0 bases and the J gene lost 0 bases, with 9 bases spanning the gap. CDR1 is MNHNY, CDR2 SVGAGI, per germline (reference sequence). The CDR3 runs to 15 residues. The CDR3 reads CASSYSFQTSYEQYF. DNA for the CDR3: TGTGCCAGCAGTTACTCGTTCCAGACCTCCTACGAGCAGTACTTC.